One and the same sample provided the 18 T cell receptor beta chains below, sequenced in a study of T cells in localized non-small cell lung cancer. Only in-frame clones appear in the TCRdb table, and some are missing; sequencing was by immunoSEQ multiplex PCR. The data contain roughly 25,000 clones, around 86% of them seen just once; the ten biggest clones take up under 6.5%. Sequenced here: peripheral blood, sampled before any cancer treatment. These TCRs come from a male donor older than 55 with stage II squamous cell lung carcinoma.

The chain is built from TRBV27 and TRBJ2-1, with 7 bases fitting TRBD1. Per germline, CDR1 MNHEY and CDR2 SMNVEV (reference sequence). This CDR3 spans 16 amino acids. Germline trimming cut 8 bases from V and 6 bases from J; bases unmatched to any gene: 16. The CDR3 DNA is TGTGCCAGCCGATCACAGGGGTTCGGTGGCCCCAATGAGCAGTTCTTC. As protein: CASRSQGFGGPNEQFF.

This chain uses TRBV11-3 with TRBJ2-3; TRBD1 aligns across 11 bases. Germline values: CDR1 SGHNT, CDR2 YENEEA. With 5 bases clipped from V and 4 bases from J, the junction kept 8 bases outside the gene matches. The CDR3 is 16 residues long. CDR3 region: CASSPGTGGGADTQYF. CDR3 sequence (DNA): TGTGCCAGCAGCCCTGGGACAGGGGGAGGGGCAGATACGCAGTATTTT.

The gene calls are TRBV28 and TRBJ1-2; 9 bases map to TRBD1. CDR1 is MDHEN, CDR2 SYDVKM, per germline. V gave up 6 bases and J gave up 4 bases; unmatched junction bases: 9. The CDR3 is 15 amino acids. CDR3 sequence (DNA): TGTGCCAGCAGCACACTACAGGGGGCCGGCTATGGCTACACCTTC. Amino acid sequence: CASSTLQGAGYGYTF.

The V gene is TRBV9, the J gene TRBJ1-6; TRBD1 might be the D (5 bases). The V end lost 0 bases, the J end lost 6 bases, and 7 bases lay between the germline ends. Germline assignment: CDR1 SGDLS and CDR2 YYNGEE. The length of the CDR3 is 14 residues. CDR3 bases: TGTGCCAGCAGCGTAGGGGGGAGTAATTCACCCCTCCACTTT. It yields the protein CASSVGGSNSPLHF.

CDR3 in DNA: TGCGCCAGCAGCCTGGGGCTGGGAACCAGGGGGGGCACAGATACGCAGTATTTT. It specifies CASSLGLGTRGGTDTQYF. This sequence joins TRBV5-1 and TRBJ2-3; a weak D match, TRBD1 (7 bases). In germline, CDR1 is SGHRS, CDR2 YFSETQ. This CDR3 region has 18 residues. V was cut by 4 bases and J by 1 base, with 22 bases left in between.

This clone was observed once. The J gene is TRBJ2-5, the V gene TRBV2; D gene ambiguous. CDR3 length: 11 residues. V was clipped by 5 bases and J by 2 bases, with 3 bases between them. The V gene's germline CDR1 is SNHLY and CDR2 FYNNEI. CDR3 sequence: CASSSQETQYF. The CDR3 bases are TGTGCCAGCAGTTCACAAGAGACCCAGTACTTC.

The V and J genes are TRBV7-8 and TRBJ2-1; D unresolved. This CDR3 spans 15 amino acids. V was shortened by 1 base and J by 0 bases, with 7 bases between the two germline ends. Germline V gives CDR1 SGHVS, CDR2 FQNEAQ. The CDR3 sequence is CASSLGASSYNEQFF. The CDR3 DNA sequence: TGTGCCAGCAGCTTAGGGGCCTCCTCCTACAATGAGCAGTTCTTC.

The CDR3 coding sequence is TGTGCCAGCAGCTACAACACCGGGGAGCTGTTTTTT. It yields the protein CASSYNTGELFF. The V call is TRBV13, the J call TRBJ2-2; D gene uncertain. V was pared by 4 bases and J by 2 bases, with 2 bases between. Germline CDR1 is PRHDT and CDR2 is FYEKMQ (reference sequence). This CDR3 is 12 amino acids long.

The V call is TRBV7-3, the J call TRBJ1-1, with a weak D call TRBD1 (5 bases). Germline assignment: CDR1 SGHTA and CDR2 FQGTGA. The germline V and J ends were trimmed by 4 bases and 4 bases, with 16 bases remaining between them. CDR3 length: 15 amino acids. The DNA for the CDR3 is TGTGCCAGCAGCTCAATGGGAGGGGCGGGCACTGAAGCTTTCTTT. Its translation is CASSSMGGAGTEAFF.

The rearrangement links TRBV4-1 to TRBJ2-3, with 9 bases identical to TRBD2. The CDR3 extends over 17 amino acids. The germline CDR1 and CDR2 sequences are MGHRA and YSYEKL. The junction had 4 bases not matched to a gene; V was cut back by 0 bases and J by 0 bases. DNA for the CDR3: TGCGCCAGCAGCCAAGATCCAGCGGGGGGTAGCACAGATACGCAGTATTTT. It yields the protein CASSQDPAGGSTDTQYF.

This clone occurred once. The gene calls are TRBV30 and TRBJ1-5, with a tentative D call TRBD1 (5 bases). This CDR3 contains 15 residues. Germline V gives CDR1 GTSNPN, CDR2 SVGIG (reference sequence). V was trimmed by 1 base and J by 6 bases, leaving 16 bases between them. The CDR3: CAWSAPSGKGQPQHF. The CDR3, as DNA: TGTGCCTGGAGTGCACCTTCAGGGAAGGGTCAGCCCCAGCATTTT.

The V call is TRBV11-3, the J call TRBJ1-1, with TRBD1 as a possible D gene (5 bases). The CDR3 has 14 residues. V was pared by 3 bases and J by 1 base, with 9 bases between. The germline V gene encodes CDR1 SGHNT and CDR2 YENEEA. Written as DNA, the CDR3 is TGTGCCAGCAGCTTCGCCGGGGGGAACACTGAAGCTTTCTTT. Amino acids: CASSFAGGNTEAFF.

This rearrangement joins TRBV6-1 to TRBJ1-6; D is unclear. The germline CDR1 and CDR2 sequences are MNHNS and SASEGT. This CDR3 contains 14 residues. Trimming removed 10 bases at V and 3 bases at J, with 13 bases between. Written as DNA, the CDR3 is TGTGCCACCGGGATATCGAACTATAATTCACCCCTCCACTTT. Amino acid sequence: CATGISNYNSPLHF.

This clone has more than one count but fewer than ten. The chain employs TRBV7-2 and TRBJ1-6, with D possibly matching TRBD1 (6 bases). V was shortened by 4 bases and J by 7 bases, with 11 bases between the two germline ends. CDR1 is SGHTA and CDR2 is FQGNSA in the germline V gene. The CDR3 has 14 amino acids. The CDR3 region has the DNA TGTGCCAGCAGCTCCGGACAGTTGAATTCACCCCTCCACTTT. It yields the protein CASSSGQLNSPLHF.

The rearrangement joins TRBV9 to TRBJ2-3; TRBD2 matches 13 bases. The junction had 8 bases not matched to a gene; V was cut back by 0 bases and J by 4 bases. The germline CDR1 and CDR2 sequences are SGDLS and YYNGEE. The CDR3 is 18 amino acids. Here the CDR3 DNA reads TGTGCCAGCAGCGTAGAAGGAGGGACTAGCGGGAACCCAGATACGCAGTATTTT. This gives the protein CASSVEGGTSGNPDTQYF.

A few counts support this clone. The V and J genes are TRBV5-1 and TRBJ1-6, with a tentative D call TRBD1 (5 bases). The germline V gene has CDR1 SGHRS and CDR2 YFSETQ. V lost 0 bases to trimming and J lost 14 bases, with 18 bases between them. This CDR3 is 15 amino acids long. DNA of the CDR3: TGCGCCAGCAGCTTGGATGGGCGCAGTGAGGGGTCCCTCCACTTT. The encoded protein is CASSLDGRSEGSLHF.

The chain combines TRBV5-1 with TRBJ2-2, with 7 bases fitting TRBD2. The CDR3 is made up of 15 amino acids. Unmatched junction bases numbered 7, after V lost 4 bases and J lost 4 bases. The germline V gene encodes CDR1 SGHRS and CDR2 YFSETQ. The CDR3 DNA reads as TGCGCCAGCAGCCCCGCGGGGGTAGGCACCGGGGAGCTGTTTTTT. Amino acids: CASSPAGVGTGELFF.

The table lists this clone with a few counts. The gene calls are TRBV2 and TRBJ1-2; TRBD1 agrees at 9 bases. V shed 6 bases, J shed 3 bases, and the junction held 8 bases outside the gene matches. CDR3 length: 15 amino acids. Germline V gene lookup returns CDR1 SNHLY and CDR2 FYNNEI. The CDR3 reads CASSLQGAPYYGYTF. CDR3 DNA sequence: TGTGCCAGCAGCCTACAGGGGGCGCCCTACTATGGCTACACCTTC.